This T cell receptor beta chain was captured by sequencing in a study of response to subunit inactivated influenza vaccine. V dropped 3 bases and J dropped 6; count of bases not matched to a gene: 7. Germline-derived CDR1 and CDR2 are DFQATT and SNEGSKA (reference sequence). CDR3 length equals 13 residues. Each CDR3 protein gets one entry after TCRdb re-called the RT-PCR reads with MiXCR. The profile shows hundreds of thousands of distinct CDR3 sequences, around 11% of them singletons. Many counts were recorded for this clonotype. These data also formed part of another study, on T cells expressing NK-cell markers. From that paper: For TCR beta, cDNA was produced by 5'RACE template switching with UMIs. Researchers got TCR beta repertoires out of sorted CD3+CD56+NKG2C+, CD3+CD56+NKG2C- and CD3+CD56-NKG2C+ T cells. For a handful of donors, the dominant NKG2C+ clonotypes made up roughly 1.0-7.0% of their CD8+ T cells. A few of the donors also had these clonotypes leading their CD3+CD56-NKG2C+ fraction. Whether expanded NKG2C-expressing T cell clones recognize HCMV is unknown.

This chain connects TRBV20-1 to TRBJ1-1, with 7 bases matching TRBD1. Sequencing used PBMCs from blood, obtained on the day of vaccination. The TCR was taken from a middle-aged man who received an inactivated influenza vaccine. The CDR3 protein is CSASDRAVAEAFF. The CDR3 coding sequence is TGCAGTGCTAGCGACAGGGCAGTCGCTGAAGCTTTCTTT.